The 12 T cell receptor beta chains below were found in one sample sequenced in a study of T cell repertoires in cytomegalovirus infection. TCRdb used MiXCR to reprocess the reads, holding one entry per CDR3 protein. The repertoire holds just under 550,000 distinct CDR3 sequences, roughly 29% seen once, with approximately 13% in the top ten. The sample comprised PBMCs. Receptors originate from a human donor in good health (CMV status not recorded). Some clones in this sample may be carry-over from other donors' samples.

Ten or more counts support this clonotype. The rearrangement uses TRBV12-3 or TRBV12-4 and TRBJ2-1; D could derive from TRBD1 or TRBD2 (5 bases each). V shed 4 bases and J shed 8 bases, with 15 bases lying between them. The CDR3 totals 14 residues. The CDR3 DNA follows: TGTGCCAGCAGTTCGCAGACAGAGGGAGATGAGCAGTTCTTC. Protein product: CASSSQTEGDEQFF.

This clonotype was observed a handful of times. The rearrangement uses TRBV11-2 and TRBJ2-1; tentative D call: TRBD1 (5 bases). Germline CDR1 is SGHAT and CDR2 is FQNNGV. Trimming took 3 bases from V and 7 from J, leaving 10 bases between them. The CDR3 sequence is 13 residues long. CDR3: CASSLGQVNEQFF. CDR3 bases: TGTGCCAGCAGCTTGGGGCAGGTGAATGAGCAGTTCTTC.

The gene calls are TRBV2 and TRBJ2-2, with TRBD2 identical over 11 bases. V shed 0 bases, J shed 6 bases, and the junction held 0 bases outside the gene matches. The CDR3 consists of 15 residues. Germline CDR1 SNHLY, CDR2 FYNNEI. CDR3 bases: TGTGCCAGCAGTGAAGCGGGACTAGCGGCCGGGGAGCTGTTTTTT. As protein: CASSEAGLAAGELFF.

This clonotype was seen only a few times. The chain recombines TRBV12-3 or TRBV12-4 with TRBJ1-3, with unresolved D. The length of the CDR3 is 10 residues. V was trimmed by 10 bases and J by 3 bases, leaving 4 bases between them. The CDR3 sequence is CATGGNTIYF. The CDR3 bases are TGTGCCACCGGTGGAAACACCATATATTTT.

CDR3 sequence (DNA): TGCAGTGCTCCCCCCCCGGGACGGTACGAGCAGTACTTC. Translating gives CSAPPPGRYEQYF. The gene calls are TRBV20-1 and TRBJ2-7; the D call may be TRBD1 or TRBD2 (5 bases each). From germline, CDR1 is DFQATT and CDR2 SNEGSKA (reference sequence). The CDR3 contains 13 residues. V was pared by 5 bases and J by 4 bases, with 15 bases between.

In its sample, this clonotype was seen a few times. The chain is built from TRBV9 and TRBJ1-2, with unresolved D. CDR1 and CDR2 (germline): SGDLS, YYNGEE. The CDR3 length is 12 residues. Trimming cost V 3 bases and J 8 bases, with 11 bases left between them. DNA for the CDR3: TGTGCCAGCAGCGAGAGGGCGACCGGCTACACCTTC. Translated, it gives CASSERATGYTF.

V usage is TRBV12-3 or TRBV12-4 and J usage is TRBJ1-2, with TRBD1 matching 9 bases. The J segment lost 9 bases and the V segment lost 3 bases, leaving 11 bases of the junction unmatched. The CDR3 runs 15 residues. This CDR3 reads CASSFFPNGQGRYTF. The CDR3 DNA sequence: TGTGCCAGCAGTTTCTTCCCGAACGGACAGGGGCGCTACACCTTC.

This chain connects TRBV19 to TRBJ2-3; D is tentatively TRBD1 or TRBD2 (5 bases each). Looked up from germline, CDR1 is LNHDA and CDR2 is SQIVND (reference sequence). Trimming pared 3 bases from V and 5 bases from J, leaving 18 bases between. The CDR3 length is 16 residues. The CDR3 region has the DNA TGTGCCAGTAGTATTTGGACCCCCGAGGGGAGAGATACGCAGTATTTT. Translated: CASSIWTPEGRDTQYF.

This chain connects TRBV24-1 to TRBJ2-1; 8 bases fit TRBD2. Trimming at V came to 3 bases and at J to 5 bases, leaving 11 bases not matched to a gene. The CDR3 is made up of 17 amino acids. Looked up from germline, CDR1 is KGHDR and CDR2 is SFDVKD. The CDR3 DNA sequence: TGTGCCACCAGTGATCCGGAGGGGACTAGGGCCGACAATGAGCAGTTCTTC. The encoded protein is CATSDPEGTRADNEQFF.

This clonotype was seen a few times. The chain links TRBV20-1 to TRBJ1-6, with 8 nucleotides matching TRBD1. This CDR3 has 14 residues. Germline CDR1 DFQATT, CDR2 SNEGSKA (reference sequence). V lost 7 bases and J lost 7; bases outside the gene matches: 9. CDR3 in amino acids: CSVRTGLDNSPLHF. The DNA for the CDR3 is TGCAGTGTTCGGACAGGGCTCGACAATTCACCCCTCCACTTT.

This rearrangement joins TRBV6-2 or TRBV6-3 to TRBJ2-7; D might be TRBD2 (7 bases). The length of the CDR3 is 16 residues. V shed 5 bases and J shed 0 bases, with 17 bases lying between them. Germline-derived CDR1 and CDR2 are MNHEY and SVGEGT. CDR3 residues: CASSRTLAGASYEQYF. CDR3 sequence (DNA): TGTGCCAGCAGTCGAACCCTCGCGGGGGCCTCCTACGAGCAGTACTTC.

The genes are TRBV6-5 and TRBJ2-2; 8 bases map to TRBD1. Unmatched junction bases numbered 10, after V lost 6 bases and J lost 1 base. The CDR3 contains 17 residues. Germline V gene data show CDR1 as MNHEY and CDR2 as SVGAGI. As DNA, the CDR3 is TGTGCCAGCAGACACATAGGACAGGGACTGAACACCGGGGAGCTGTTTTTT. This encodes CASRHIGQGLNTGELFF.